The 30 T cell receptor beta chains presented below share a single source sample, sequenced in a study of blood T cell repertoires in COVID-19. Some clones are missing from TCRdb's copy, which holds only in-frame ones; the method was immunoSEQ multiplex PCR. Of 220,000 or so clones listed, roughly 84% are singletons. The sequenced sample was PBMCs or T cells enriched from blood (not recorded which). These receptors were taken from a woman in her thirties or forties who had recovered from COVID-19.

This chain connects TRBV15 to TRBJ2-3; 8 bases match TRBD2. J lost 7 bases, V lost 0 bases, and 12 bases had no gene match. The CDR3 is made up of 17 amino acids. The germline V gene has CDR1 LNHNV and CDR2 YYDKDF (reference sequence). CDR3 in DNA: TGTGCCACCAGCAGAGATGCAGCGGGAGACTGGGTAAATACGCAGTATTTT. As protein: CATSRDAAGDWVNTQYF. Together with reference TRBV15 and TRBJ2-3, the CDR3 gives the full variable domain: DAMVIQNPRYQVTQFGKPVTLSCSQTLNHNVMYWYQQKSSQAPKLLFHYYDKDFNNEADTPDNFQSRRPNTSFCFLDIRSPGLGDTAMYLCATSRDAAGDWVNTQYFGPGTRLTVL.

The rearrangement joins TRBV11-3 to TRBJ1-3; 7 bases agree with TRBD1. V lost 4 bases to trimming and J lost 0 bases; unmatched junction nucleotides: 6. Per germline, CDR1 SGHNT and CDR2 YENEEA. The CDR3 covers 16 residues. This CDR3 reads CASSSYRGSSGNTIYF. The CDR3 DNA follows: TGTGCCAGCAGCTCTTACAGGGGAAGCTCTGGAAACACCATATATTTT.

The chain has TRBV3-1 (or the pseudogene TRBV3-2) and TRBJ2-7, with D possibly being TRBD1 (6 bases). The germline V gene has CDR1 LGHDT and CDR2 YNNKEL (reference sequence). The ends were cut back, 1 base at V and 3 bases at J, with 10 bases in the middle. This CDR3 has 14 residues. CDR3: CASSQGDTLYEQYF. As DNA, the CDR3 is TGTGCCAGCAGCCAAGGGGACACCCTCTACGAGCAGTACTTC.

This chain uses TRBV5-5 with TRBJ1-4; 9 nucleotides line up with TRBD1. Trimming at V came to 4 bases and at J to 8 bases, leaving 12 bases not matched to a gene. The CDR3 extends over 16 amino acids. Germline lookup yields CDR1 SGHKS and CDR2 YYEKEE (reference sequence). CDR3 sequence reads: CASSRTPGQGWEKLFF. The CDR3 nucleotides are TGTGCCAGCAGCCGCACACCGGGACAGGGCTGGGAAAAACTGTTTTTT. The full variable domain, in which reference TRBV5-5 and TRBJ1-4 provide the parts outside the CDR3, is DAGVTQSPTHLIKTRGQQVTLRCSPISGHKSVSWYQQVLGQGPQFIFQYYEKEERGRGNFPDRFSARQFPNYSSELNVNALLLGDSALYLCASSRTPGQGWEKLFFGSGTQLSVL.

V usage is TRBV28 and J usage is TRBJ2-7, with D possibly TRBD2 on 6 matching bases. The CDR3 contains 14 residues. Per the germline V gene, CDR1 is MDHEN and CDR2 is SYDVKM. Trimming shortened V by 2 bases and J by 6 bases, and 14 bases separated the two germline ends. The CDR3 sequence is CASSLVAEHGEQYV. The DNA for the CDR3 is TGTGCCAGCAGTTTAGTAGCGGAGCACGGCGAGCAGTACGTC.

The V gene is TRBV24-1, the J gene TRBJ1-5; TRBD1 is a possible D gene (6 bases). The CDR3 spans 13 residues. Germline V lookup: CDR1 KGHDR, CDR2 SFDVKD. The V end lost 3 bases, the J end lost 7 bases, and 9 bases lay between the germline ends. The CDR3: CATSDGTPQPQHF. The CDR3 bases are TGTGCCACCAGTGATGGGACACCCCAGCCCCAGCATTTT.

J is TRBJ2-2 and V is TRBV7-9, with TRBD1 as a possible D gene (7 bases). The germline gives CDR1 SEHNR, CDR2 FQNEAQ (reference sequence). The CDR3 totals 16 residues. V dropped 5 bases and J dropped 5 bases, with 18 bases sitting between them. The CDR3 sequence: CASSPQGGRTTGELFF. The CDR3 region has the DNA TGTGCCAGCAGCCCCCAGGGGGGAAGGACAACCGGGGAGCTGTTTTTT. Filled out from reference TRBV7-9 and TRBJ2-2, the complete variable domain reads DTGVSQNPRHKITKRGQNVTFRCDPISEHNRLYWYRQTLGQGPEFLTYFQNEAQLEKSRLLSDRFSAERPKGSFSTLEIQRTEQGDSAMYLCASSPQGGRTTGELFFGEGSRLTVL.

The chain employs TRBV19 and TRBJ1-1; 7 bases match TRBD1. V gave up 5 bases and J gave up 0 bases; unmatched junction bases: 12. This CDR3 comprises 17 residues. CDR1 and CDR2 (germline): LNHDA, SQIVND (reference sequence). CDR3 loop: CASSSVGQGVMNTEAFF. The CDR3 region has the DNA TGTGCCAGTAGTTCGGTTGGGCAGGGGGTAATGAACACTGAAGCTTTCTTT.

The chain recombines TRBV12-3 or TRBV12-4 with TRBJ1-1; possible D gene TRBD1, 5 bases. Trimming pared 7 bases from V and 4 bases from J, leaving 13 bases between. This CDR3 is 13 amino acids long. This chain's CDR3 is CASILFGGTEAFF. The CDR3, as DNA: TGTGCCAGCATCTTATTCGGGGGCACTGAAGCTTTCTTT.

This clone has just a few counts. V and J are TRBV6-2 or TRBV6-3 and TRBJ1-5; possibly TRBD1 for D (5 bases). The CDR3 is 14 residues long. V lost 2 bases to trimming and J lost 5 bases, with 10 bases between them. The V gene's germline CDR1 is MNHEY and CDR2 SVGEGT. The CDR3, as DNA: TGTGCCAGCAGTTACGGGGCAAAGGATCAGCCCCAGCATTTT. It is translated as CASSYGAKDQPQHF.

The rearrangement links TRBV10-3 to TRBJ2-7; 9 positions agree with TRBD1. Germline CDR1 reads ENHRY; CDR2 reads SYGVKD. The CDR3 sequence is 14 residues long. Losses at the gene ends were 4 bases for V and 6 bases for J; bases not matched to a gene: 7. The CDR3 region has the DNA TGTGCCATCAGTGGGAGACAGGGGGTAGGCGAGCAGTACTTC. Its protein product is CAISGRQGVGEQYF.

The V gene is TRBV5-1, the J gene TRBJ2-7, with 8 bases fitting TRBD2. With V trimmed by 4 bases and J by 5 bases, 8 bases remained unmatched. This CDR3 comprises 14 residues. Germline V lookup: CDR1 SGHRS, CDR2 YFSETQ. The CDR3 sequence is CASSRRREGDEQYF. The CDR3 coding sequence is TGCGCCAGCAGCCGCAGACGGGAGGGAGACGAGCAGTACTTC.

This chain uses TRBV2 with TRBJ1-1, with D maybe TRBD1 (5 bases). This CDR3 region has 12 residues. V gave up 5 bases and J gave up 6 bases, with 10 bases separating them. Germline assignment: CDR1 SNHLY and CDR2 FYNNEI. The chain's CDR3 is CASSSGNSEAFF. CDR3 DNA: TGTGCCAGCAGTTCAGGGAATTCTGAAGCTTTCTTT.

This clone was recorded only once. This chain connects TRBV19 to TRBJ1-1, with TRBD1 as a possible D gene (5 bases). This CDR3 spans 15 amino acids. Per germline, CDR1 LNHDA and CDR2 SQIVND (reference sequence). V gave up 1 base and J gave up 2 bases, with 11 bases separating them. CDR3 nucleotide sequence: TGTGCCAGTAGTATAGTAACAGGCCGAAACACTGAAGCTTTCTTT. This sequence encodes CASSIVTGRNTEAFF. Based on the CDR3 plus reference TRBV19 and TRBJ1-1, the full variable domain is DGGITQSPKYLFRKEGQNVTLSCEQNLNHDAMYWYRQDPGQGLRLIYYSQIVNDFQKGDIAEGYSVSREKKESFPLTVTSAQKNPTAFYLCASSIVTGRNTEAFFGQGTRLTVV.

The rearrangement uses TRBV7-2 and TRBJ2-7; the D gene is possibly TRBD2 (5 bases). V was pared by 5 bases and J by 3 bases, with 11 bases between. The CDR3 extends over 13 amino acids. Germline CDR1 and CDR2: SGHTA and FQGNSA. In DNA form, the CDR3 reads TGTGCCAGCAGCCCACCGGGAAACTACGAGCAGTACTTC. Residues: CASSPPGNYEQYF.

CDR3 in amino acids: CASSQEAAGTPHNEQFF. CDR3 sequence (DNA): TGCGCCAGCAGCCAAGAAGCCGCGGGGACTCCTCACAATGAGCAGTTCTTC. This chain links TRBV4-3 with TRBJ2-1, with D perhaps matching TRBD2 (6 bases). CDR1 LGHNA and CDR2 YSLEER come from the germline V gene. V was pared by 0 bases and J by 5 bases, with 17 bases between. The CDR3 runs to 17 residues.

This chain joins TRBV6-5 and TRBJ1-1; the match to TRBD1 covers 8 bases. Germline CDR1 MNHEY, CDR2 SVGAGI. This CDR3 spans 16 amino acids. With 4 bases clipped from V and 1 base from J, the junction kept 8 bases outside the gene matches. For the CDR3, the DNA is TGTGCCAGCAGTTTCCCAAAGACAGGGGCGAACACTGAAGCTTTCTTT. As protein: CASSFPKTGANTEAFF.

The gene calls are TRBV27 and TRBJ1-2; D not certain. The CDR3 length is 14 residues. Trimming removed 2 bases from V and 4 bases from J, with 11 bases in between. The germline V gene has CDR1 MNHEY and CDR2 SMNVEV (reference sequence). CDR3: CASSLNQLGYGYTF. CDR3 DNA: TGTGCCAGCAGTTTAAATCAGCTAGGCTATGGCTACACCTTC.

V is TRBV7-9 and J is TRBJ1-4; TRBD1 agrees at 8 bases. CDR1 and CDR2 from the germline V gene are SEHNR and FQNEAQ (reference sequence). The CDR3 contains 17 residues. V lost 5 bases to trimming and J lost 3 bases; unmatched junction nucleotides: 11. CDR3 sequence (DNA): TGTGCCAGCAGCCCGAGCCGGAGGACAGGGCCTAATGAAAAACTGTTTTTT. Its protein product is CASSPSRRTGPNEKLFF.

The chain carries TRBV2 and TRBJ2-7; the D is unclear. The CDR3 runs to 13 residues. Germline lookup yields CDR1 SNHLY and CDR2 FYNNEI. V was clipped by 11 bases and J by 3 bases, with 17 bases between them. The CDR3 sequence: CASTNGADYEQYF. CDR3 bases: TGTGCCTCCACTAACGGCGCGGACTACGAGCAGTACTTC. Based on the CDR3 plus reference TRBV2 and TRBJ2-7, the full variable domain is EPEVTQTPSHQVTQMGQEVILRCVPISNHLYFYWYRQILGQKVEFLVSFYNNEISEKSEIFDDQFSVERPDGSNFTLKIRSTKLEDSAMYFCASTNGADYEQYFGPGTRLTVT.

The chain joins TRBV19 to TRBJ1-2; D perhaps matches TRBD1 (6 bases). The germline V gene encodes CDR1 LNHDA and CDR2 SQIVND (reference sequence). V was pared by 5 bases and J by 8 bases, with 21 bases between. This CDR3 spans 15 amino acids. The CDR3 spells CASSPGQFPINGYTF. CDR3 nucleotides: TGTGCCAGTAGTCCCGGACAGTTCCCCATCAACGGCTACACCTTC.

The chain recombines TRBV2 with TRBJ2-7; tentative D call: TRBD1 (6 bases). V lost 6 bases, J lost 4 bases, and 10 bases lay in between. Germline CDR1 is SNHLY and CDR2 is FYNNEI. CDR3 size: 12 residues. CDR3: CASSRGGYEQYV. CDR3 coding DNA: TGTGCCAGCAGCCGAGGGGGTTACGAGCAGTACGTC.

This rearrangement joins TRBV14 to TRBJ2-1; TRBD2 matches at 14 bases. The CDR3 runs 18 residues. V dropped 2 bases and J dropped 2; count of bases not matched to a gene: 5. Germline lookup yields CDR1 SGHDN and CDR2 FVKESK. The DNA of the CDR3 is TGTGCCAGCAGCCAATTGGCGACTAGCGGGAGGGCCTACAATGAGCAGTTCTTC. Encoded protein: CASSQLATSGRAYNEQFF.

J is TRBJ1-2 and V is TRBV19; the D gene is possibly TRBD1 (5 bases). This CDR3 has 13 amino acids. The germline V and J ends were trimmed by 3 bases and 3 bases, with 8 bases remaining between them. From germline, CDR1 is LNHDA and CDR2 SQIVND (reference sequence). The CDR3 reads CASSIRGYYGYTF. CDR3 coding DNA: TGTGCCAGTAGTATTAGGGGATACTATGGCTACACCTTC.

This clone was seen just once. The chain joins TRBV3-1 (or the pseudogene TRBV3-2) to TRBJ2-2; 12 nucleotides agree with TRBD2. Germline V gene lookup returns CDR1 LGHDT and CDR2 YNNKEL (reference sequence). The CDR3 has 14 residues. J was trimmed by 6 bases and V by 4 bases; bases with no gene match: 0. In nucleotides, the CDR3 is TGTGCCAGCAGCCGACTAGCGGGAGCCGGGGAGCTGTTTTTT. It yields the protein CASSRLAGAGELFF.

V gene TRBV7-9 combines with J gene TRBJ1-2; no clear D. Germline lookup yields CDR1 SEHNR and CDR2 FQNEAQ (reference sequence). V gave up 1 base and J gave up 5 bases, with 11 bases separating them. The CDR3 runs to 14 residues. The CDR3 loop reads CASSLEEEGYGYTF. CDR3 DNA sequence: TGTGCCAGCAGCTTAGAGGAGGAGGGTTATGGCTACACCTTC.

J is TRBJ2-5 and V is TRBV24-1; the D gene is possibly TRBD1 (6 bases). The V gene lost 3 bases and the J gene lost 0 bases, with 10 bases spanning the gap. The CDR3 length is 15 residues. Germline CDR1 KGHDR, CDR2 SFDVKD. The DNA for the CDR3 is TGTGCCACCAGTGATCCTACAGGGCACCAAGAGACCCAGTACTTC. Its protein product is CATSDPTGHQETQYF.

This sequence joins TRBV3-1 (or the pseudogene TRBV3-2) and TRBJ2-1; 9 positions match TRBD1. V trimming: 4 bases; J trimming: 5 bases; junction bases outside the gene matches: 6. CDR3 length equals 15 residues. From germline, CDR1 is LGHDT and CDR2 YNNKEL (reference sequence). The CDR3 protein is CASSLPGQGDNEQFF. The CDR3 nucleotides are TGTGCCAGCAGCCTACCGGGACAGGGCGACAATGAGCAGTTCTTC.

The chain links TRBV15 to TRBJ1-5; 7 bases align to TRBD1. V shed 5 bases and J 4 bases; nucleotides not matched to a gene: 8. Germline V lookup: CDR1 LNHNV, CDR2 YYDKDF (reference sequence). The CDR3 sequence is 15 residues long. The CDR3 is CATSGLQGRNQPQHF. The CDR3 nucleotides are TGTGCCACCAGCGGCCTACAGGGGAGAAATCAGCCCCAGCATTTT.

This clone was recorded once. The chain has TRBV27 and TRBJ2-3, with 9 bases that match TRBD2. CDR1 is MNHEY and CDR2 is SMNVEV in the germline V gene (reference sequence). V lost 5 bases, J lost 3 bases, and 3 bases stayed unmatched. CDR3 size: 14 residues. CDR3: CASSLSGSTDTQYF. CDR3 sequence (DNA): TGTGCCAGCAGTCTTAGCGGGAGTACAGATACGCAGTATTTT.